The sequence of this TCR beta chain was determined in a study of neoadjuvant anti-PD-1 for oral cavity cancer. Study-wide points: Only three patients per response group were TCR-analyzed; validation needed.

Most PBMC samples had approximately 500 ng input DNA in six replicates. The method was immunoSEQ multiplex PCR; TCRdb's version includes in-frame clones alone and lacks a portion of them. The sample carries over 30,000 clones, around nine tenths recorded once. The V end was cut by 0 bases, the J end by 0 bases, with 9 bases between. The germline V gene encodes CDR1 SGHDT and CDR2 YYEEEE. This CDR3 has 15 residues. A note on this clone: Its antigen is currently unknown.

This TCR was recovered from a person aged 35 to 85 with oral cavity squamous cell carcinoma. The chain employs TRBV5-6 and TRBJ1-1; no definite D call. Sequences were derived from PBMCs, sampled before nivolumab (anti-PD-1) treatment. The CDR3 DNA follows: TGTGCCAGCAGCTTGGGGCCTACTATGAACACTGAAGCTTTCTTT. Translation: CASSLGPTMNTEAFF.